The clone carrying this T cell receptor (beta chain) was detected only a few times. The source of the sample is a study of response to subunit inactivated influenza vaccine. TCRdb reprocessed the RT-PCR reads with MiXCR, giving one entry per CDR3 protein. This sample carries about half a million distinct CDR3 sequences, 11% of them seen once, and the ten largest clones take approximately 12%. Sample: PBMCs from blood, taken more than 35 days after vaccination. This clonotype originated in a man between 50 and 59 years old who received an inactivated influenza vaccine.

As DNA, the CDR3 is TGTGCTAGTGGTTTGGAGGGGGGGCCCACTGAAGCTTTCTTT. Encoded protein: CASGLEGGPTEAFF. The chain employs TRBV12-5 and TRBJ1-1, with D perhaps TRBD1 (6 bases). Germline CDR1 and CDR2: LGHNT and FRNRAP. This CDR3 is built from 14 residues. The V gene lost 1 base and the J gene lost 4 bases, with 10 bases spanning the gap.